The 21 T cell receptor beta chains listed next were all sequenced from one sample in a study of blood T cells in healthy people across ages. A second PCR of about 7 to 12 cycles used a sample-barcoded 5' primer and a J-beta primer mix. TCRdb re-analysed the 5' RACE reads in MiXCR, keeping a single row per CDR3 protein. The sample contains roughly 800,000 distinct CDR3 sequences, around a quarter of which appear only once. In addition, the sample was reused for a study of T cells of mothers and their children.

The sequenced material came from blood. The receptors stem from a boy aged 5 to 17 in good health.

J is TRBJ2-1 and V is TRBV5-5; 9 bases agree with TRBD1. Germline V gene sequence: CDR1 SGHKS, CDR2 YYEKEE (reference sequence). Trimming took 0 bases from V and 3 from J; bases not matched to a gene: 10. The CDR3 spans 18 residues. CDR3 sequence: CASSLGDTGGFFYNEQFF. Here the CDR3 DNA reads TGTGCCAGCAGCTTGGGCGATACAGGGGGCTTTTTCTACAATGAGCAGTTCTTC.

This rearrangement joins TRBV2 to TRBJ2-4; perhaps TRBD1 as D (6 bases). CDR1 and CDR2 from the germline V gene are SNHLY and FYNNEI. Deletions cut 5 bases from V and 8 bases from J, with 10 bases between. This CDR3 spans 12 amino acids. The CDR3 sequence is CASSPTGYIQYF. CDR3 DNA sequence: TGTGCCAGCAGTCCAACAGGGTACATTCAGTACTTC.

This clonotype was seen just once. This rearrangement joins TRBV5-1 to TRBJ2-2; 7 bases are shared with TRBD1. V gave up 2 bases and J gave up 2 bases; unmatched junction bases: 6. The germline V gene encodes CDR1 SGHRS and CDR2 YFSETQ. The CDR3 consists of 16 residues. CDR3 protein: CASSLLTGPNTGELFF. The CDR3 DNA reads TGCGCCAGCAGCTTATTGACAGGGCCAAACACCGGGGAGCTGTTTTTT.

This rearrangement joins TRBV12-3 or TRBV12-4 to TRBJ2-5; D not resolved. V lost 6 bases, J lost 5 bases, and 10 bases lay in between. The CDR3 is 12 residues long. Here the CDR3 DNA reads TGTGCCAGCAGCTTAATCGTGGAGACCCAGTACTTC. This sequence encodes CASSLIVETQYF.

V usage is TRBV5-1 and J usage is TRBJ2-2; TRBD1 is a possible D gene (6 bases). The germline V gene has CDR1 SGHRS and CDR2 YFSETQ. V lost 4 bases to trimming and J lost 5 bases, with 12 bases between them. This CDR3 spans 14 amino acids. The CDR3 here is CASSPDRLTGELFF. The CDR3 bases are TGCGCCAGCAGCCCTGACAGGTTGACCGGGGAGCTGTTTTTT.

The V and J genes are TRBV20-1 and TRBJ2-5; 9 nucleotides align to TRBD2. Germline CDR1 reads DFQATT; CDR2 reads SNEGSKA (reference sequence). Losses at the gene ends were 3 bases for V and 1 base for J; bases not matched to a gene: 3. CDR3 length equals 14 residues. CDR3 loop: CSASAGGSQETQYF. The DNA for the CDR3 is TGCAGTGCTAGCGCGGGGGGGTCCCAAGAGACCCAGTACTTC.

The V gene is TRBV11-2, the J gene TRBJ2-5; D uncertain. CDR1 is SGHAT and CDR2 is FQNNGV in the germline V gene. V lost 3 bases, J lost 1 base, and 9 bases lay in between. CDR3 length equals 14 residues. This CDR3 is CASSFNSLQETQYF. The DNA of the CDR3 is TGTGCCAGCAGCTTCAACTCTCTCCAAGAGACCCAGTACTTC.

The J gene is TRBJ2-1, the V gene TRBV10-3; TRBD2 agrees at 7 bases. The length of the CDR3 is 14 residues. V lost 0 bases to trimming and J lost 9 bases; unmatched junction nucleotides: 5. From germline, CDR1 is ENHRY and CDR2 SYGVKD. The CDR3 spells CAISESISSGEQFF. In DNA form, the CDR3 reads TGTGCCATCAGTGAGTCGATTTCTAGCGGTGAGCAGTTCTTC.

V and J are TRBV7-2 and TRBJ1-5, with D uncertain. V lost 5 bases and J lost 1, with 9 bases in between. Looked up from germline, CDR1 is SGHTA and CDR2 is FQGNSA. The CDR3 runs to 14 residues. CDR3 in DNA: TGTGCCAGCAGCGCAGGCAGGAGCAATCAGCCCCAGCATTTT. This codes for CASSAGRSNQPQHF.

This clonotype has only a few counts. The rearrangement joins TRBV28 to TRBJ2-5; no clear D. The CDR3 sequence is 17 residues long. The germline gives CDR1 MDHEN, CDR2 SYDVKM. Deletions cut 5 bases from V and 0 bases from J, with 19 bases between. The CDR3 reads CASSHWTRSGDQETQYF. CDR3 in DNA: TGTGCCAGCAGTCACTGGACCCGATCTGGGGACCAAGAGACCCAGTACTTC.

This clonotype was picked up a small number of times. The CDR3 bases are TGCAGTGCTAGGAATAAGAATCAGCCCCAGCATTTT. Residues: CSARNKNQPQHF. This chain joins TRBV20-1 and TRBJ1-5; D is ambiguous. Germline V gene sequence: CDR1 DFQATT, CDR2 SNEGSKA (reference sequence). This CDR3 is built from 12 residues. Trimming cost V 3 bases and J 4 bases, with 7 bases left between them.

There are a few counts of this clonotype. This chain uses TRBV7-2 with TRBJ2-5, with D perhaps TRBD1 or TRBD2 (5 bases each). The J call may be wrong; the DNA end is better matched by TRBJ2-1. The germline V gene has CDR1 SGHTA and CDR2 FQGNSA. This CDR3 has 16 amino acids. The DNA of the CDR3 is TGTGCCAGCAGCTTAGAAGAGGGGTTCCCCTACAATGAGCAGTTCTTC. This encodes CASSLEEGFPYNEQFF.

The sample holds a few counts of this clonotype. The chain has TRBV9 and TRBJ1-4; unclear D gene. V lost 0 bases, J lost 6 bases, and 9 bases lay in between. The CDR3 length is 14 residues. From germline, CDR1 is SGDLS and CDR2 YYNGEE. The CDR3: CASSVAWGDEKLFF. The CDR3 DNA reads TGTGCCAGCAGCGTAGCTTGGGGAGATGAAAAACTGTTTTTT.

This clonotype was seen a handful of times. V is TRBV10-2 and J is TRBJ1-4; D possibly corresponds to TRBD1 (6 bases). V lost 8 bases and J lost 5, with 12 bases in between. Germline CDR1 is WSHSY and CDR2 is SAAADI. The CDR3 spans 13 residues. In nucleotides, the CDR3 is TGCGCCAGCCGGAGGGGGGTAAATGAAAAACTGTTTTTT. Its protein product is CASRRGVNEKLFF.

J is TRBJ2-3 and V is TRBV28; 10 bases fit TRBD2. The V gene's germline CDR1 is MDHEN and CDR2 SYDVKM. The CDR3 is 15 amino acids. V trimming: 5 bases; J trimming: 1 base; junction bases outside the gene matches: 3. The CDR3 bases are TGTGCCAGCAGTAGCGGGAGGGCCGGCACAGATACGCAGTATTTT. Translated: CASSSGRAGTDTQYF.

This clonotype has just a few counts. The chain employs TRBV5-5 and TRBJ2-1, with TRBD2 as a possible D gene (6 bases). This CDR3 is built from 16 residues. Germline V gives CDR1 SGHKS, CDR2 YYEKEE (reference sequence). V shed 1 base and J shed 2 bases, with 13 bases lying between them. The CDR3 sequence is CASSLLLGGPYNEQFF. The DNA of the CDR3 is TGTGCCAGCAGCTTGTTATTGGGGGGTCCCTACAATGAGCAGTTCTTC. Looking up the rest from reference TRBV5-5 and TRBJ2-1 gives the full variable domain: DAGVTQSPTHLIKTRGQQVTLRCSPISGHKSVSWYQQVLGQGPQFIFQYYEKEERGRGNFPDRFSARQFPNYSSELNVNALLLGDSALYLCASSLLLGGPYNEQFFGPGTRLTVL.

The chain carries TRBV6-2 or TRBV6-3 and TRBJ1-5; 8 bases are a match to TRBD1. Looked up from germline, CDR1 is MNHEY and CDR2 is SVGEGT. This CDR3 is built from 14 residues. V shed 6 bases and J 7 bases; nucleotides not matched to a gene: 8. The CDR3 loop reads CASSFDRGRQPQHF. The CDR3 DNA reads TGTGCCAGCAGCTTTGACAGGGGACGGCAGCCCCAGCATTTT.

V and J are TRBV2 and TRBJ2-5; 8 positions agree with TRBD2. The CDR3 contains 21 residues. Germline assignment: CDR1 SNHLY and CDR2 FYNNEI. J lost 3 bases, V lost 2 bases, and 23 bases had no gene match. The CDR3: CASSELEIAGTRQMVEETQYF. The DNA for the CDR3 is TGTGCCAGCAGTGAACTCGAGATAGCGGGAACCCGCCAGATGGTCGAAGAGACCCAGTACTTC.

This clonotype showed up just once. The rearrangement uses TRBV30 and TRBJ1-2, with a possible D match to TRBD1 (6 bases). The ends were cut back, 7 bases at V and 5 bases at J, with 20 bases in the middle. This CDR3 is built from 14 residues. In germline, CDR1 is GTSNPN, CDR2 SVGIG (reference sequence). The CDR3 region is CAYHSPRRGYGYTF. Here the CDR3 DNA reads TGTGCCTACCATTCCCCCCGCAGGGGTTATGGCTACACCTTC.

The CDR3 DNA sequence: TGTGCCAGCAGCTTTCTAGGCGGGAGCATCGGGGAGCTGTTTTTT. Protein: CASSFLGGSIGELFF. J is TRBJ2-2 and V is TRBV7-9; 7 bases match TRBD2. Germline CDR1 and CDR2: SEHNR and FQNEAQ (reference sequence). The length of the CDR3 is 15 residues. J lost 7 bases, V lost 3 bases, and 8 bases had no gene match.

V is TRBV4-1 and J is TRBJ2-6; 10 bases fit TRBD1. The CDR3 runs 21 residues. Trimming cost V 2 bases and J 3 bases; bases outside gene matches: 16. Germline CDR1 MGHRA, CDR2 YSYEKL. The CDR3 loop reads CASSQLATGTGAFYGANVLTF. In DNA form, the CDR3 reads TGCGCCAGCAGCCAACTTGCAACCGGGACAGGGGCGTTCTATGGGGCCAACGTCCTGACTTTC.